These 8 T cell receptor beta chains originate from one sample sequenced in a study of blood T cell repertoires in COVID-19. Measured with immunoSEQ multiplex PCR; TCRdb has only the in-frame clones, and not every one. The data show roughly 190,000 clones, with approximately 90% seen just once and around 23% held by the top ten. The sequenced sample consisted of PBMCs or T cells enriched from blood (not recorded which). Source of these receptors: a woman aged 40 to 50 in a cohort exposed to, infected with or recovered from COVID-19 (not recorded which).

The chain has TRBV11-2 and TRBJ1-4; D ambiguous. CDR1 and CDR2 from the germline V gene are SGHAT and FQNNGV. V lost 5 bases, J lost 8 bases, and 9 bases lay in between. The CDR3 runs to 12 residues. This CDR3 is CASSAYKEKLFF. CDR3 DNA: TGTGCCAGCAGCGCATACAAGGAAAAACTGTTTTTT.

This chain joins TRBV6-4 and TRBJ1-1; D is possibly TRBD1 (5 bases). V was shortened by 6 bases and J by 10 bases, with 15 bases between the two germline ends. The germline gives CDR1 MRHNA, CDR2 SNTAGT. The CDR3 runs 12 residues. The CDR3 bases are TGTGCCAGCAGGACCGGGGGAAGTGGAGCTTTCTTT. Translated, it gives CASRTGGSGAFF.

The V gene is TRBV4-3, the J gene TRBJ2-7, with D hard to call. V lost 5 bases, J lost 0 bases, and 14 bases lay in between. The CDR3 is made up of 15 amino acids. CDR1 LGHNA and CDR2 YSLEER come from the germline V gene. The CDR3 protein is CASSESISVSYEQYF. CDR3 DNA: TGCGCCAGCAGCGAAAGCATTTCTGTCTCCTACGAGCAGTACTTC.

V usage is TRBV12-3 or TRBV12-4 and J usage is TRBJ2-7, with D possibly TRBD1 on 6 matching bases. The CDR3 loop spans 13 amino acids. Trimming shortened V by 5 bases and J by 3 bases, and 11 bases separated the two germline ends. The CDR3 DNA reads as TGTGCCAGCAGTATAAAACAGGGCTACGAGCAGTACTTC. Protein sequence: CASSIKQGYEQYF.

In the case of this clone: The same CDR3 arises from other DNA sequences in this sample as well. The chain joins TRBV11-2 to TRBJ2-5; D call uncertain. The V and J ends lost 4 bases and 2 bases respectively, with 2 bases between them. Germline CDR1 is SGHAT and CDR2 is FQNNGV. The CDR3 loop spans 11 amino acids. Written as DNA, the CDR3 is TGTGCCAGCAGCTCTCAAGAGACCCAGTACTTC. Amino acids: CASSSQETQYF.

In this sample, this clone turned up a few times. The V gene is TRBV7-6, the J gene TRBJ1-1; D gene ambiguous. V lost 2 bases and J 0 bases, leaving 16 bases between the germline ends. Germline lookup yields CDR1 SGHVS and CDR2 FNYEAQ. CDR3 length: 17 residues. The CDR3, as DNA: TGTGCCAGCAGCTTAATGGCAGATCTTAATATGAACACTGAAGCTTTCTTT. It yields the protein CASSLMADLNMNTEAFF.

This rearrangement joins TRBV4-3 to TRBJ1-2; D is perhaps TRBD1 (5 bases). CDR1 is LGHNA and CDR2 is YSLEER in the germline V gene. There are 19 residues in the CDR3. The V end was cut by 0 bases, the J end by 6 bases, with 26 bases between. CDR3: CASSQDIGPSYFMGHGYTF. The CDR3 DNA reads as TGCGCCAGCAGCCAAGATATAGGGCCCTCTTATTTTATGGGGCATGGCTACACCTTC.

J is TRBJ1-3 and V is TRBV5-4; D is uncertain. V lost 10 bases and J lost 4, with 9 bases in between. The CDR3 runs 11 residues. Germline assignment: CDR1 SGHNT and CDR2 YYREEE (reference sequence). The CDR3 bases are TGTGCCGTCGGGTTGGGAAACACCATATATTTT. Protein: CAVGLGNTIYF.